Sequencing of this TCR beta chain was carried out in a study of spatial heterogeneity in lung cancer. The time point is: sample taken at primary tumor resection. No cell sorting; template was whole RNA from tumor, lung tissue or PBMC. The CDR3 loop spans 17 amino acids. Trimming stripped 4 bases from V and 3 bases from J, with 20 bases between. CDR1 SGHDT and CDR2 YYEEEE come from the germline V gene. This clonotype is medium-sized. Its antigen is currently unknown. Study-level findings and limits: Expanded intratumoral alpha and beta TCR counts tracked tumor mutation counts.

Each molecule of TCR cDNA was tagged with one unique molecular identifier. TCRdb itself ran the 5' RACE reads through MiXCR, one entry per CDR3 protein. The sample has roughly 12,000 distinct CDR3 sequences, 6% to 8.5% seen once. This rearrangement joins TRBV5-6 to TRBJ2-1; weak D call: TRBD2 (5 bases). Specimen: lung tumor tissue, collected at surgery. The clonotype was recovered from a female donor with early-stage non-small cell lung cancer. The DNA of the CDR3 is TGTGCCAGCAGCCTCGAGCTAGAGGGTACGTTCTACAATGAGCAGTTCTTC. Its protein product is CASSLELEGTFYNEQFF. Full variable domain (remainder filled in from reference TRBV5-6 and TRBJ2-1): DAGVTQSPTHLIKTRGQQVTLRCSPKSGHDTVSWYQQALGQGPQFIFQYYEEEERQRGNFPDRFSGHQFPNYSSELNVNALLLGDSALYLCASSLELEGTFYNEQFFGPGTRLTVL.